These T cell receptor beta chains were read from a single sample in a study of shared clonotypes between healthy human individuals. The data were produced by immunoSEQ multiplex PCR, yet TCRdb's version contains in-frame clones alone and is incomplete. The repertoire consists of about 1.5 million clones, with approximately 98% occurring once and the leading ten covering 0.45%. The sequencing input was naive CD4+ T cells sorted from blood. The source of these receptors is a man aged 25 to 45 in good health. Each CDR3 is given with its conserved first and last residue. The D gene is left open where the match is weak. Expanded clones get a size class; other rows say once, few or many, or leave the size out.

J: TRBJ2-1
V: TRBV7-8
D: -
size: -
length: 13
DNA: TGTGCCAGCAGCTTAACGGGTCGGGATGAGCAGTTCTTC
CDR3: CASSLTGRDEQFF

J: TRBJ2-5
V: TRBV11-2
D: TRBD1
size: once
length: 17
DNA: TGTGCCAGCAGTTATTTGCGGGACAGGGGGCGCCGAGGGACCCAGTACTTC
CDR3: CASSYLRDRGRRGTQYF

J: TRBJ1-1
V: TRBV5-4
D: -
size: -
length: 15
DNA: TGTGCCAGCAGCTTGGCCGCGGACACGCTGGCGAAAGCTTTCTTT
CDR3: CASSLAADTLAKAFF

J: TRBJ1-1
V: TRBV6-6
D: -
size: -
length: 14
DNA: TGTGCCAGCAGACCCTCCCCCAGGGCTACTGAAGCTTTCTTT
CDR3: CASRPSPRATEAFF

J: TRBJ2-7
V: TRBV25-1
D: -
size: -
length: 14
DNA: TGTGCCAGCAGACACGGGCACGGAAACTACGAGCAGTACTTC
CDR3: CASRHGHGNYEQYF

J: TRBJ2-1
V: TRBV14
D: TRBD2
size: -
length: 15
DNA: TGTGCCAGCAGTCTTCCCGGGACTAGCGTGAGTGAGCAGTTCTTC
CDR3: CASSLPGTSVSEQFF

J: TRBJ2-7
V: TRBV19
D: TRBD2
size: -
length: 17
DNA: TGTGCCAGTAGTATAGGATTTGTAGGGACTAGCGGATCCGAGCAGTACTTC
CDR3: CASSIGFVGTSGSEQYF

J: TRBJ1-3
V: TRBV5-4
D: -
size: -
length: 17
DNA: TGTGCCAGCAGCTCGACAAAACAGGGATCGAAGGGAAACACCATATATTTT
CDR3: CASSSTKQGSKGNTIYF

J: TRBJ2-5
V: TRBV5-8
D: -
size: -
length: 11
DNA: TGTGCCAGCAGCTATAGCAATAACCAGTACTTC
CDR3: CASSYSNNQYF

J: TRBJ2-7
V: TRBV5-1
D: -
size: -
length: 15
DNA: TGCGCCAGCAGCTTCCTCAGGGACGACTCCTACGAGCAGTACTTC
CDR3: CASSFLRDDSYEQYF

J: TRBJ1-2
V: TRBV19
D: TRBD1
size: -
length: 14
DNA: TGTGCCAGTAGTATAGAAGGGACAGTCTATGGCTACACCTTC
CDR3: CASSIEGTVYGYTF

J: TRBJ2-7
V: TRBV28
D: TRBD1
size: -
length: 13
DNA: TGTGCCAGCAGTTTACCAGGGGGCTACGAGCAGTACTTC
CDR3: CASSLPGGYEQYF

J: TRBJ1-5
V: TRBV7-2
D: -
size: -
length: 13
DNA: TGTGCCAGCAGCCCTAATACTAATCAGCCCCAGCATTTT
CDR3: CASSPNTNQPQHF

J: TRBJ2-5
V: TRBV18
D: -
size: -
length: 13
DNA: TGTGCCAGCTCACCGTCATTCGGTGAGACCCAGTACTTC
CDR3: CASSPSFGETQYF

J: TRBJ2-5
V: TRBV29-1
D: -
size: -
length: 14
DNA: TGCAGCGCCCAAAGGGACCGCGGCCAAGAGACCCAGTACTTC
CDR3: CSAQRDRGQETQYF

J: TRBJ2-5
V: TRBV18
D: -
size: -
length: 11
DNA: TGTGCCAGCTCGCCCAAAGAGACCCAGTACTTC
CDR3: CASSPKETQYF

J: TRBJ2-1
V: TRBV6-5
D: -
size: -
length: 16
DNA: TGTGCCAGCAGTTACTCGAACGACTACCTGGACAATGAGCAGTTCTTC
CDR3: CASSYSNDYLDNEQFF

J: TRBJ2-1
V: TRBV18
D: -
size: once
length: 16
DNA: TGTGCCAGCTCACCCGCCAGCGCAGGGCTCTCAGATGAGCAGTTCTTC
CDR3: CASSPASAGLSDEQFF

J: TRBJ1-1
V: TRBV18
D: -
size: -
length: 13
DNA: TGTGCCAGCTCACCATCTAGCTACACTGAAGCTTTCTTT
CDR3: CASSPSSYTEAFF

J: TRBJ1-2
V: TRBV5-8
D: -
size: -
length: 13
DNA: TGTGCCAGCAGCTTCCAGGGGAACTATGGCTACACCTTC
CDR3: CASSFQGNYGYTF

J: TRBJ1-3
V: TRBV11-2
D: -
size: -
length: 15
DNA: TGTGCCAGCAGCTCCGTTAAAGGCTCTGGAAACACCATATATTTT
CDR3: CASSSVKGSGNTIYF

J: TRBJ1-5
V: TRBV7-2
D: -
size: -
length: 12
DNA: TGTGCCAGCAGCTCCTGGGGTCAGCCCCAGCATTTT
CDR3: CASSSWGQPQHF

J: TRBJ2-6
V: TRBV11-2
D: -
size: -
length: 17
DNA: TGTGCCAGCAGCTTTTTGGGGTTAGGGTCTGGGGCCAACGTCCTGACTTTC
CDR3: CASSFLGLGSGANVLTF

J: TRBJ2-7
V: TRBV6-6
D: -
size: -
length: 13
DNA: TGTGCCAGCAGTTACTCGACGGCCTACGAGCAGTACTTC
CDR3: CASSYSTAYEQYF

J: TRBJ2-3
V: TRBV18
D: -
size: -
length: 15
DNA: TGTGCCAGCTCACCACCGGGGCAGGGATACGATACGCAGTATTTT
CDR3: CASSPPGQGYDTQYF

J: TRBJ2-1
V: TRBV6-6
D: -
size: -
length: 13
DNA: TGTGCCAGCAGTTACGACGCATTGGGTGAGCAGTTCTTC
CDR3: CASSYDALGEQFF

J: TRBJ2-5
V: TRBV11-2
D: -
size: -
length: 16
DNA: TGTGCCAGCAGCTTAGATCGAAGCGGGCGGAAGGAAACCCAGTACTTC
CDR3: CASSLDRSGRKETQYF